This T cell receptor beta chain was profiled in a study of blood T cell repertoires in COVID-19 (dated by TCRdb to the early 2020s). Regarding the study in general: The collaborator samples originated in the United States, Italy and Spain and spanned the acute and convalescent phases of COVID-19. Nearly every sample came with metadata listing a de-identified subject ID, COVID-19 status, age in years and sex. The samples were drawn from the first 160 participants of the ongoing ImmuneRACE study and from about 1,200 subjects provided by 6 global collaborators. HLA class I and class II types, where available, came from metadata supplied by the sample provider rather than from assay-based typing. The material from the prospective study consisted of cDNA or gDNA derived from T cells, B-cell-depleted T cells, or PBMCs. A freely available public database, intended as a resource for researchers studying the immune response to SARS-CoV-2, is where the repertoires were released. Subjects who had been exposed to COVID-19, were actively infected with it, or had recovered from it provided the deeply sampled blood TCRbeta repertoires that made up the dataset. What the research found in general, with its limitations: The quantity of clinical and demographic metadata differed by source and by participant and was supplied without curation.

This clone came up once. It has no known antigen specificity. Base qualities are not provided; no much larger clone lies one nucleotide away. Each collaborating institution followed its own protocols to collect whole blood in K2EDTA tubes. For TCRbeta analysis, collaborators shipped samples as frozen whole blood, isolated PBMCs, or DNA extracted from either of those sample types. The immunoSEQ Assay, a bias-controlled multiplex PCR, was used to amplify TCRbeta CDR3 regions from genomic DNA. The authors' analysis ran thus. The number of nucleated cells in each sample was estimated by amplification of reference gene primers within the assay. To quantify the absolute abundance of each unique TCRbeta CDR3 rearrangement, sequence reads were collapsed and filtered. For each sample, productive Simpson clonality was calculated as the square root of Simpson's diversity index over productive rearrangements. Sourced from immuneACCESS, this table was stored by TCRdb with only in-frame sequences that have V and J called. A share of the clones is absent; for the studies checked, an unresolved V gene accounts for under half, and the remainder has no known explanation. V, J and clone size are taken as reported in that table, and D and trimming were inferred from the DNA itself. The sample includes 70,000 to 100,000 clones, with 55% to 80% observed a single time. 20% to 25% of the sample is taken by the ten largest.

Cut back by 0 bases and 4 bases, the V and J ends lie 10 bases apart. The CDR3 numbers 16 residues from cysteine through phenylalanine. The entry retains the CDR3 DNA only, 48 bases that are in frame from base 1. Via the germline V gene, CDR1 is MNHEY and CDR2 SVGAGI. Recombination linked TRBV6-5 to TRBJ2-6; a tentative D call is TRBD2 (5 bases match). The source is a woman in her fifties or sixties in a cohort sampled during active or convalescent COVID-19. The material sequenced was peripheral blood. DNA sequence: TGTGCCAGCAGTTACTCCGCGGGCGTCGGGGCCAACGTCCTGACTTTC. Its protein is CASSYSAGVGANVLTF.